This TCR beta chain was recorded in a study of T cell responses to AZD1222 COVID-19 vaccine. With respect to this clone: The antigen is unknown.

Assay used: immunoSEQ multiplex PCR; TCRdb lists only in-frame clones, some missing. The profile shows about 79,000 clones, roughly nine tenths of them singletons. V was pared by 0 bases and J by 3 bases, with 9 bases between. Germline CDR1 and CDR2: MNHEY and SVGAGI. CDR3 length: 15 amino acids. Findings and caveats of the study: Nearly half of spike-specific TCRs reportedly target unmutated variant regions. White British donors predominated, females outnumbered males, and clonal diversity was possibly underestimated. When two AZD1222 doses had been given, Spike-specific TCR breadth and depth rose.

The chain couples TRBV6-5 to TRBJ1-5; D ambiguous. The sequencing here drew on peripheral blood, taken on day 0 of MenACWY control vaccination. This TCR was sampled from an adult in good health. This CDR3 is CASSYSWRNNQPQHF. As DNA, the CDR3 is TGTGCCAGCAGTTACTCTTGGAGAAACAATCAGCCCCAGCATTTT.